These 14 T cell receptor beta chains came from one sample sequenced in a study of T cell changes during pregnancy in multiple sclerosis. The method was immunoSEQ multiplex PCR; TCRdb's version includes in-frame clones alone and lacks a portion of them. This table has about 50,000 clones, around 94% appearing once. The specimen comprised CD4+ T cells from peripheral blood mononuclear cells, sampled before pregnancy. The source of these receptors is a female donor with multiple sclerosis, enrolled in a pregnancy study.

The chain uses TRBV19 and TRBJ1-1; tentative D call: TRBD1 (6 bases). V lost 5 bases and J lost 5, with 24 bases in between. This CDR3 has 17 residues. CDR1 and CDR2 (germline): LNHDA, SQIVND (reference sequence). The CDR3 reads CASSEDLGGALGTEAFF. The CDR3, as DNA: TGTGCCAGTAGTGAAGATCTAGGGGGGGCGCTTGGAACTGAAGCTTTCTTT.

The chain is built from TRBV7-9 and TRBJ2-2, with 8 positions matching TRBD1. This CDR3 region has 17 residues. The J segment lost 0 bases and the V segment lost 2 bases, leaving 5 bases of the junction unmatched. Germline CDR1 reads SEHNR; CDR2 reads FQNEAQ (reference sequence). The CDR3 spells CASSLPRQGSNTGELFF. The CDR3 coding sequence is TGTGCCAGCAGCTTACCCAGACAGGGGTCGAACACCGGGGAGCTGTTTTTT.

The rearrangement links TRBV14 to TRBJ2-1, with D maybe TRBD1 (6 bases). The CDR3 contains 16 residues. Trimming left V 3 bases short and J 0 bases short, with 12 bases between. Germline V gene sequence: CDR1 SGHDN, CDR2 FVKESK. The CDR3 DNA reads TGTGCCAGCAGCCAGATAGGGACAAACTCCTACAATGAGCAGTTCTTC. This sequence encodes CASSQIGTNSYNEQFF.

The chain has TRBV5-1 and TRBJ2-7; TRBD1 is a possible D gene (6 bases). Looked up from germline, CDR1 is SGHRS and CDR2 is YFSETQ. The CDR3 runs to 14 residues. With 0 bases removed from V and 7 bases from J, the gap between germline ends came to 14 bases. This CDR3 reads CASSLGSGQREQYF. DNA of the CDR3: TGCGCCAGCAGCTTGGGGTCAGGACAGAGGGAGCAGTACTTC.

The chain uses TRBV6-5 and TRBJ1-2, with D perhaps TRBD1 (6 bases). The V end was cut by 5 bases, the J end by 4 bases, with 17 bases between. The CDR3 extends over 15 amino acids. Germline CDR1 is MNHEY and CDR2 is SVGAGI. The CDR3 loop reads CASSPRGGGGYGYTF. The CDR3 DNA follows: TGTGCCAGCAGTCCCCGAGGCGGGGGCGGCTATGGCTACACCTTC.

The genes are TRBV5-1 and TRBJ2-4; 7 positions agree with TRBD2. J lost 1 base, V lost 0 bases, and 7 bases had no gene match. CDR3 length: 17 residues. Looked up from germline, CDR1 is SGHRS and CDR2 is YFSETQ. The CDR3 is CASSLDQGGRAKNIQYF. In DNA form, the CDR3 reads TGCGCCAGCAGCTTGGACCAGGGAGGGAGGGCCAAAAACATTCAGTACTTC. Full variable domain (rest looked up from reference TRBV5-1 and TRBJ2-4): KAGVTQTPRYLIKTRGQQVTLSCSPISGHRSVSWYQQTPGQGLQFLFEYFSETQRNKGNFPGRFSGRQFSNSRSEMNVSTLELGDSALYLCASSLDQGGRAKNIQYFGAGTRLSVL.

V usage is TRBV7-9 and J usage is TRBJ2-7; 10 bases align to TRBD2. This CDR3 contains 16 residues. Germline lookup yields CDR1 SEHNR and CDR2 FQNEAQ (reference sequence). V dropped 5 bases and J dropped 2; count of bases not matched to a gene: 9. The CDR3 bases are TGTGCCAGCAGCCGCGCGGGACTAGCGAGGACCTACGAGCAGTACTTC. Amino acid sequence: CASSRAGLARTYEQYF.

This clone has only a few counts. The chain combines TRBV14 with TRBJ2-1, with 9 nucleotides matching TRBD2. The CDR3 extends over 14 amino acids. Losses at the gene ends were 4 bases for V and 16 bases for J; bases not matched to a gene: 14. The V gene's germline CDR1 is SGHDN and CDR2 FVKESK. The DNA of the CDR3 is TGTGCCAGCAGCCCGGGGCCACGGCGGGAGGGCCGATTCTTC. Translation gives CASSPGPRREGRFF.

The rearrangement joins TRBV28 to TRBJ2-7; the D gene is possibly TRBD2 (7 bases). The CDR3 sequence is 13 residues long. V lost 6 bases, J lost 7 bases, and 16 bases lay in between. Germline CDR1 reads MDHEN; CDR2 reads SYDVKM. This CDR3 reads CASRPNGGTEQYF. The CDR3 DNA is TGTGCCAGCAGACCGAACGGGGGGACAGAGCAGTACTTC. Using reference TRBV28 and TRBJ2-7 for the parts outside the CDR3, the full variable domain is DVKVTQSSRYLVKRTGEKVFLECVQDMDHENMFWYRQDPGLGLRLIYFSYDVKMKEKGDIPEGYSVSREKKERFSLILESASTNQTSMYLCASRPNGGTEQYFGPGTRLTVT.

The chain combines TRBV28 with TRBJ1-2; no definite D call. This CDR3 region has 12 residues. Trimming cost V 5 bases and J 6 bases, with 10 bases left between them. The germline V gene encodes CDR1 MDHEN and CDR2 SYDVKM. CDR3 amino acids: CASSLQSDGYTF. Written as DNA, the CDR3 is TGTGCCAGCAGTCTCCAAAGCGATGGCTACACCTTC.

This clone showed up just once. This chain uses TRBV28 with TRBJ2-1; possible D gene TRBD1, 5 bases. The germline V gene has CDR1 MDHEN and CDR2 SYDVKM. The CDR3 is 11 residues long. Trimming removed 3 bases from V and 9 bases from J, with 6 bases in between. This chain's CDR3 is CASSFQGEQFF. CDR3 sequence (DNA): TGTGCCAGCAGTTTTCAGGGTGAGCAGTTCTTC.

The chain is built from TRBV10-2 and TRBJ1-1, with a tentative D call TRBD1 (6 bases). V was trimmed by 10 bases and J by 0 bases, leaving 12 bases between them. Germline V gene data show CDR1 as WSHSY and CDR2 as SAAADI. This CDR3 has 13 amino acids. The CDR3: CATTQGMNTEAFF. The CDR3 region has the DNA TGCGCCACCACACAGGGTATGAACACTGAAGCTTTCTTT.

The chain recombines TRBV21-1 with TRBJ1-1; TRBD1, as called in the table, went unchecked against the DNA. TRBV21-1 has pseudogene status. CDR3 length equals 17 residues. This CDR3 reads CASSPPGARIMNTEAFF. CDR3 nucleotide sequence: TGTGCCAGCAGCCCACCTGGGGCCAGGATTATGAACACTGAAGCTTTCTTT.

The chain combines TRBV7-2 with TRBJ1-2; D ambiguous. The germline CDR1 and CDR2 sequences are SGHTA and FQGNSA. V gave up 5 bases and J gave up 1 base, with 8 bases separating them. The CDR3 spans 13 residues. CDR3 sequence reads: CASSRDVNYGYTF. DNA for the CDR3: TGTGCCAGCAGCCGGGATGTTAACTATGGCTACACCTTC.